This TCR beta chain was recorded in a study of tumor-infiltrating lymphocytes in primary liver carcinoma. Co-extraction yielded RNA and DNA from 20-30 mg of unsorted bulk tissue. Over 85% of the cells in every tumor sample were viable tumor cells. This clonotype is labeled as medium-sized. Its antigen remains unidentified. This CDR3 has 17 residues. V trimming: 0 bases; J trimming: 0 bases; junction bases outside the gene matches: 3. Germline lookup yields CDR1 SGHAT and CDR2 FQDESV (reference sequence). Findings of the study overall: Detection in all five tumor regions applied to only about 8-25% of top clones.

Making TCR beta cDNA involved around 500 ng total RNA and a constant-region primer. Slightly modified ARM-PCR, run as three nested multiplex PCR rounds, produced the TCR beta libraries. The study ran its first two PCR rounds for approximately 10 cycles each, using TRBV1-TRBV30 forward primers and a C-beta reverse primer. TCRdb reprocessed the multiplex PCR reads via MiXCR and lists one record per CDR3 protein. The sample has 75,000 or so distinct CDR3 sequences; almost 70% are singletons. The chain links TRBV11-1 to TRBJ2-1; 9 nucleotides agree with TRBD2. This sequence was found in a man in his forties with primary liver carcinoma and hepatitis B virus infection. The sample comprised liver tumor tissue from sampling region 4. Subset: tumor region T4, right-lateral pole. The CDR3 nucleotides are TGTGCCAGCAGCTTAGCGGGACTAGCTCGCTCCTACAATGAGCAGTTCTTC. It is translated as CASSLAGLARSYNEQFF.